Each of the 10 T cell receptor beta chains below was sequenced from the same sample in a study of read filtering for tumor transcriptome and immune sequencing. From approximately 430 ng of RNA, a library with molecular barcoded alpha/delta and beta/gamma adaptors was made. TCRdb passed the reads through MiXCR, listing each CDR3 protein once. The data show 60,000 to 80,000 distinct CDR3 sequences, approximately 15% seen once. The material sequenced was a population of CD138-negative cells sorted from bone marrow. Receptors originate from a donor aged 40 or over with multiple myeloma.

This clonotype was counted only a few times. This chain uses TRBV27 with TRBJ1-1, with D tentatively TRBD1 (5 bases). The germline V gene has CDR1 MNHEY and CDR2 SMNVEV (reference sequence). The V and J ends lost 8 bases and 4 bases respectively, with 11 bases between them. The CDR3 is 12 amino acids. The chain's CDR3 is CASFTRGTEAFF. CDR3 bases: TGTGCCAGCTTTACTAGGGGCACTGAAGCTTTCTTT.

This clonotype has ten or more counts. This chain uses TRBV12-3 or TRBV12-4 with TRBJ1-1; D remains ambiguous. The CDR3 runs to 16 residues. V was clipped by 6 bases and J by 3 bases, with 20 bases between them. DNA for the CDR3: TGTGCCAGCAGCCCCCTTATCCGGGCCTCAGACACTGAAGCTTTCTTT. It specifies CASSPLIRASDTEAFF.

Notes on this clonotype: This clone may be a read error of a much larger clone one base away. The V call is TRBV6-5, the J call TRBJ2-5; 13 nucleotides agree with TRBD2. The CDR3 is 18 residues long. Germline CDR1 reads MNHEY; CDR2 reads SVGAGI. J was trimmed by 2 bases and V by 8 bases; bases with no gene match: 14. The CDR3 region is CASGRTSGRAGVQETQYF. CDR3 sequence (DNA): TGTGCCAGCGGTCGAACTAGCGGGAGGGCCGGGGTACAAGAGACCCAGTACTTC.

This clonotype was counted between two and nine times. This chain uses TRBV7-9 with TRBJ1-3; D remains ambiguous. The CDR3 contains 15 residues. Trimming took 6 bases from V and 4 from J, leaving 16 bases between them. From germline, CDR1 is SEHNR and CDR2 FQNEAQ (reference sequence). DNA of the CDR3: TGTGCCAGCAGGGGTGACAAGAAATCCGGAAACACCATATATTTT. Amino acid sequence: CASRGDKKSGNTIYF.

V usage is TRBV9 and J usage is TRBJ1-1; D remains ambiguous. This CDR3 contains 13 residues. Trimming shortened V by 3 bases and J by 1 base, and 7 bases separated the two germline ends. CDR1 and CDR2 from the germline V gene are SGDLS and YYNGEE. CDR3 amino acids: CASSGLKNTEAFF. CDR3 bases: TGTGCCAGCAGCGGATTAAAGAACACTGAAGCTTTCTTT.

This clonotype was recorded many times. DNA for the CDR3: TGTGCCAGTAGTATAGGGACAGGGGGGGTTCGGAACACTGAAGCTTTCTTT. This codes for CASSIGTGGVRNTEAFF. V and J are TRBV19 and TRBJ1-1; 10 bases fit TRBD1. Trimming at V came to 1 base and at J to 1 base, leaving 6 bases not matched to a gene. The CDR3 totals 17 residues. From germline, CDR1 is LNHDA and CDR2 SQIVND (reference sequence). The full variable domain, rest sourced from reference TRBV19 and TRBJ1-1, is DGGITQSPKYLFRKEGQNVTLSCEQNLNHDAMYWYRQDPGQGLRLIYYSQIVNDFQKGDIAEGYSVSREKKESFPLTVTSAQKNPTAFYLCASSIGTGGVRNTEAFFGQGTRLTVV.

The table lists this clonotype with a few counts. The J gene is TRBJ2-5, the V gene TRBV7-8; TRBD1 matches at 8 bases. V was clipped by 4 bases and J by 1 base; unmatched bases: 8. The germline CDR1 and CDR2 sequences are SGHVS and FQNEAQ. This CDR3 comprises 16 residues. The CDR3 here is CASSYKTGQGQETQYF. The CDR3 DNA is TGTGCCAGCAGCTACAAAACCGGACAGGGCCAAGAGACCCAGTACTTC.

As regards this clonotype: A much larger clone is a single base away; this may be a read error. This chain uses TRBV7-2 with TRBJ2-2; TRBD2 might be the D (6 bases). The CDR3 consists of 15 residues. Germline CDR1 is SGHTA and CDR2 is FQGNSA. CDR3 bases: TGTGCCAGCAGCGCCACTAGCTATGGCACCGGGGAGCCGTTTTTT. This translates into CASSATSYGTGEPFF.

This clonotype was detected a few times. Just one base apart from a much larger clone, this may be a read error. The CDR3 region is CTSSFDRPPNTEAFF. Written as DNA, the CDR3 is TGTACCAGCAGTTTCGACAGGCCCCCGAACACTGAAGCTTTCTTT. The genes are TRBV12-3 or TRBV12-4 and TRBJ1-1; the D gene is possibly TRBD1 (6 bases). This CDR3 has 15 amino acids.

This clonotype was counted many times. The chain recombines TRBV12-3 or TRBV12-4 with TRBJ2-1; 8 bases are shared with TRBD1. CDR3 length: 13 residues. J lost 13 bases, V lost 3 bases, and 8 bases had no gene match. CDR3 coding DNA: TGTGCCAGCAGTTTCCGCGCCGGGACAGGACAGTTCTTC. It encodes CASSFRAGTGQFF.